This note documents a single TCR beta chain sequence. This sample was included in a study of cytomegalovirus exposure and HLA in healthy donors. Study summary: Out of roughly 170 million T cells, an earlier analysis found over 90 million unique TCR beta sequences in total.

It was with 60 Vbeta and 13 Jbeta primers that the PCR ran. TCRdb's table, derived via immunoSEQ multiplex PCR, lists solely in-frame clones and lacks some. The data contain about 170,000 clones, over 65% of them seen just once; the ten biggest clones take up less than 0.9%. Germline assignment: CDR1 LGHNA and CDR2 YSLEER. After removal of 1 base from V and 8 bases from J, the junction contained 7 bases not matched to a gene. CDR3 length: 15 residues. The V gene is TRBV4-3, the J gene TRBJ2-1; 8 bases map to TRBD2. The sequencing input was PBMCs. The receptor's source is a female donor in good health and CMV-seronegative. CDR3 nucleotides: TGCGCCAGCAGCCAAGTCGGGGGGGCCATCTATGAGCAGTTCTTC. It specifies CASSQVGGAIYEQFF.